This T cell receptor (beta chain) derives from a study of blood T cells in healthy people across ages. V gave up 4 bases and J gave up 6 bases, with 14 bases separating them. CDR1 and CDR2 from the germline V gene are SGHRS and YFSETQ. The CDR3 has 13 residues. A second PCR of 7 to 11 cycles used a sample-barcoded 5' primer and a J-beta primer mix. Unique molecular identifiers of 12 random nucleotides labeled each cDNA. In TCRdb, the 5' RACE reads were re-called with MiXCR into one record per CDR3 protein. This table holds about 1.5 million distinct CDR3 sequences, about 40% found once. This clonotype was found a few times. Its target is not known. Study outcomes and limitations: Versus aged donors, long-lived donors had higher diversity and more naive CD4+ cells. Diversity estimates drawn from one million T cells were deemed underestimates.

The rearrangement uses TRBV5-1 and TRBJ2-7; D might be TRBD1 (7 bases). Sample: blood. This sequence was found in a woman under 30 in good health. The CDR3 coding sequence is TGCGCCAGCAGCCCGACAGGGACTGGCGAGCAGTACTTC. It is translated as CASSPTGTGEQYF.